This entry describes one T cell receptor (beta chain). TCRdb's copy holds only in-frame clones and misses some; the assay was immunoSEQ multiplex PCR. The sample lists about 240,000 clones, roughly 86% occurring once. V lost 3 bases and J 0 bases, leaving 10 bases between the germline ends. This CDR3 is built from 15 residues. Germline assignment: CDR1 LGHNA and CDR2 YNFKEQ. This record comes from a study of blood T cell repertoires in COVID-19. The source of this sequence is a middle-aged woman with acute COVID-19. Sequenced material: PBMCs or T cells enriched from blood (not recorded which). The chain recombines TRBV4-2 with TRBJ2-3; D is perhaps TRBD2 (5 bases). CDR3 sequence (DNA): TGTGCCAGCAGCCAGGAGGACGGGAGCACAGATACGCAGTATTTT. Protein: CASSQEDGSTDTQYF.